This T cell receptor beta chain comes out of a study of shared clonotypes between healthy human individuals. The germline V gene has CDR1 SGHTA and CDR2 FQGNSA. Trimming pared 9 bases from V and 3 bases from J, leaving 15 bases between. The length of the CDR3 is 13 residues. In the naive CD8 group, cells lacked CD45RO and were positively selected for CCR7, so terminally differentiated effector memory CD45RA+ cells were left out. Assay used: immunoSEQ multiplex PCR; TCRdb lists only in-frame clones, some missing. The data hold some 2.1 million clones, with roughly 95% observed a single time. The chain links TRBV7-2 to TRBJ2-7; no clear D. The sample consisted of naive CD8+ T cells sorted from blood. This TCR was recovered from a man younger than 30 in good health. The CDR3 DNA is TGTGCCAGTAGAAGCTTGGGCCTCTACGAGCAGTACTTC. Translated: CASRSLGLYEQYF. Filled out from reference TRBV7-2 and TRBJ2-7, the complete variable domain reads GAGVSQSPSNKVTEKGKDVELRCDPISGHTALYWYRQSLGQGLEFLIYFQGNSAPDKSGLPSDRFSAERTGGSVSTLTIQRTQQEDSAVYLCASRSLGLYEQYFGPGTRLTVT.